These T cell receptor beta chains were read from a single sample in a study of OX40 agonist ivuxolimab in advanced cancers. TCRdb's copy holds only in-frame clones and misses some; the assay was immunoSEQ multiplex PCR. Here the sample spans about 81,000 clones, around 80% being singletons. The specimen comprised CD4+ or CD8+ T cells sorted from blood, sampled in a trial of the OX40 agonist ivuxolimab. All receptors come from an adult with an advanced solid tumor such as melanoma, head and neck, liver or kidney cancer. Each CDR3 is given with its conserved first and last residue. Each record gives: clone size, J gene, V gene, D gene, CDR3 protein, CDR3 DNA. D genes are given only for firm matches. Some rows have no size entry. The others give once, few or many, or a class for an expanded clone.

.,TRBJ2-7,TRBV7-6,TRBD2,CATSAGGPSYEQYF,TGTGCCACTTCAGCGGGGGGCCCGTCCTACGAGCAGTACTTC
.,TRBJ1-1,TRBV13,TRBD1,CASSPGTGTPEAFF,TGTGCCAGCAGCCCAGGGACAGGGACCCCTGAAGCTTTCTTT
.,TRBJ2-1,TRBV6-5,TRBD1,CASRVGQGNEQFF,TGTGCCAGCAGGGTCGGACAGGGAAATGAGCAGTTCTTC
.,TRBJ1-2,TRBV7-9,.,CASSLAGGEAGYGYTF,TGTGCCAGCAGCTTGGCGGGAGGAGAGGCGGGCTATGGCTACACCTTC
.,TRBJ2-5,TRBV6-1,.,CASREPGQYQETQYF,TGTGCCAGCAGGGAACCTGGACAGTACCAAGAGACCCAGTACTTC
.,TRBJ1-4,TRBV6-5,TRBD1,CASSYGQGGKLFF,TGTGCCAGCAGTTACGGACAGGGGGGAAAACTGTTTTTT
few,TRBJ2-5,TRBV5-1,TRBD1,CASSPRDRSQETQYF,TGCGCCAGCAGCCCCCGGGACAGAAGCCAAGAGACCCAGTACTTC
.,TRBJ2-2,TRBV28,.,CASYFSGAGELFF,TGTGCCAGCTACTTCTCGGGCGCCGGGGAGCTGTTTTTT
.,TRBJ2-7,TRBV7-2,.,CVSSHSGIQYEQYF,TGTGTCAGCAGTCATAGCGGAATCCAATACGAGCAGTACTTC
.,TRBJ2-3,TRBV27,.,CASRDWIDTQYF,TGTGCCAGCAGAGATTGGATAGATACGCAGTATTTT
.,TRBJ2-4,TRBV19,TRBD1,CASSRGTGTGIQYF,TGTGCCAGTAGTAGAGGGACAGGGACCGGGATTCAGTACTTC
.,TRBJ2-3,TRBV4-1,.,CASSQDWEKADTQYF,TGCGCCAGCAGCCAAGATTGGGAGAAAGCAGATACGCAGTATTTT
.,TRBJ2-1,TRBV27,TRBD2,CASSLSRAGGQFF,TGTGCCAGCAGTTTATCGAGAGCGGGAGGGCAGTTCTTC
.,TRBJ1-4,TRBV5-1,TRBD1,CASSLAPGGAGNEKLFF,TGCGCCAGCAGCTTGGCCCCAGGGGGGGCGGGGAATGAAAAACTGTTTTTT
.,TRBJ2-5,TRBV5-4,TRBD2,CASSSPAGKEETQYF,TGTGCCAGCAGCTCGCCAGCGGGGAAGGAAGAGACCCAGTACTTC
.,TRBJ2-5,TRBV4-2,.,CASSQDPVAGRTETQYF,TGTGCCAGCAGCCAAGATCCGGTGGCGGGGCGGACGGAGACCCAGTACTTC
.,TRBJ2-6,TRBV6-5,.,CASSYPSGSGANVLTF,TGTGCCAGCAGTTACCCGTCAGGGTCTGGGGCCAACGTCCTGACTTTC
.,TRBJ2-2,TRBV19,.,CATDKIGELFF,TGTGCCACCGACAAAATCGGGGAGCTGTTTTTT
.,TRBJ1-6,TRBV28,.,CASSPKGPLHF,TGTGCCAGCAGTCCCAAAGGACCCCTCCACTTT
.,TRBJ2-1,TRBV5-6,.,CASSLALSYNEQFF,TGTGCCAGCAGCTTGGCCCTCTCCTACAATGAGCAGTTCTTC
.,TRBJ1-5,TRBV5-4,.,CASSLDSNQPQHF,TGTGCCAGCAGCCTCGATAGCAATCAGCCCCAGCATTTT
.,TRBJ2-5,TRBV4-1,TRBD1,CASSQEGRTGLETQYF,TGCGCCAGCAGCCAAGAAGGGCGGACAGGGCTAGAGACCCAGTACTTC
.,TRBJ2-1,TRBV25-1,.,CASSERGLYNEQFF,TGTGCCAGCAGTGAGCGGGGACTTTACAATGAGCAGTTCTTC
.,TRBJ2-5,TRBV6-6,.,CATSGPTKETQYF,TGTGCCACATCGGGACCCACGAAAGAGACCCAGTACTTC
.,TRBJ1-2,TRBV14,TRBD1,CASSKQGSGYRGYTF,TGTGCCAGCAGCAAACAGGGGTCAGGCTATCGGGGCTACACCTTC
.,TRBJ2-7,TRBV11-2,.,CASTWGHAYEQYF,TGTGCCAGCACCTGGGGACATGCCTACGAGCAGTACTTC
.,TRBJ2-7,TRBV4-1,.,CASSQDAGRGSYEQYF,TGCGCCAGCAGCCAAGATGCTGGAAGGGGCTCCTACGAGCAGTACTTC